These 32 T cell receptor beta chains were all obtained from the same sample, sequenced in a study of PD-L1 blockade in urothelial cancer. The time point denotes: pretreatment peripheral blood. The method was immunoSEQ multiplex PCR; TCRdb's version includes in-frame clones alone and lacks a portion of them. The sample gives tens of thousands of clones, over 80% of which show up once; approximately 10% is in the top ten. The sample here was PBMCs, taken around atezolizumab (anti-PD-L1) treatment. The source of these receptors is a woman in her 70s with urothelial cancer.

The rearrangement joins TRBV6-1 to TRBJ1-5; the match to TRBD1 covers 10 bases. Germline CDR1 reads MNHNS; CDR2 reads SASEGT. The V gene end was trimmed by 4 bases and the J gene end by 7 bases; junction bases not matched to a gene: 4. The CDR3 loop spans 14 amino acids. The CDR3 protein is CASSATGGDQPQHF. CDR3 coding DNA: TGTGCCAGCAGTGCGACAGGGGGCGACCAGCCCCAGCATTTT.

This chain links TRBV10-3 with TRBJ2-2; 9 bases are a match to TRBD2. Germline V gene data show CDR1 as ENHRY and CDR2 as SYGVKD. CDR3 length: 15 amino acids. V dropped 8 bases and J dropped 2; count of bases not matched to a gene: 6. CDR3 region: CAIRRGRENTGELFF. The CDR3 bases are TGTGCCATCCGGCGCGGGAGGGAAAACACCGGGGAGCTGTTTTTT.

As DNA, the CDR3 is TGTGCCAGCAGTTTAATGGGACAGGGATACGAGCAGTACTTC. Protein sequence: CASSLMGQGYEQYF. The chain has TRBV27 and TRBJ2-7, with TRBD1 matching over 9 bases. The V gene end was trimmed by 2 bases and the J gene end by 4 bases; junction bases not matched to a gene: 3. The CDR3 runs 14 residues. Looked up from germline, CDR1 is MNHEY and CDR2 is SMNVEV (reference sequence).

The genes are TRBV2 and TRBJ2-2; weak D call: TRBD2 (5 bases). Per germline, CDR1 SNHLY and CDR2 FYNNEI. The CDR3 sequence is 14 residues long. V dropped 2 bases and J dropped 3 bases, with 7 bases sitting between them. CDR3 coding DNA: TGTGCCAGCAGTGAACCAGCGGACACCGGGGAGCTGTTTTTT. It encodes CASSEPADTGELFF.

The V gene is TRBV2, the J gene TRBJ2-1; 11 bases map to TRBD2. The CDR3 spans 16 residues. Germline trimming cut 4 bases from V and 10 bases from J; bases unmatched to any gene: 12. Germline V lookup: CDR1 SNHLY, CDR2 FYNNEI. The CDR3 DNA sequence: TGTGCCAGCAGTGGGGTAGCGGGAGGGCTAAGTAACGAGCAGTTCTTC. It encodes CASSGVAGGLSNEQFF.

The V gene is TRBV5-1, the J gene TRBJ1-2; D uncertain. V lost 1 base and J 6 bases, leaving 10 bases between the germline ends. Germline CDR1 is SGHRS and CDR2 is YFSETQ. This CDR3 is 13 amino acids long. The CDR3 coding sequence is TGCGCCAGCAGCTTGTCGGGAGACCATGGCTACACCTTC. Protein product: CASSLSGDHGYTF.

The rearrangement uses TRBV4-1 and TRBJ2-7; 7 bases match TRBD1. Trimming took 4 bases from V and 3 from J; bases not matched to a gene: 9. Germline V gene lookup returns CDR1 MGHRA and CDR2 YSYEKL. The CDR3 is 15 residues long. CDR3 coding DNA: TGCGCCAGCAGCCCTCCCGGGACAGTCCTCTACGAGCAGTACTTC. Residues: CASSPPGTVLYEQYF.

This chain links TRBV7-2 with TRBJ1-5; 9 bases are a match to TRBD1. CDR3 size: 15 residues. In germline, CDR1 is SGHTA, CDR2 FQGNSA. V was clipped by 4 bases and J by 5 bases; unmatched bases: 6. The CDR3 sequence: CASSSGQGRYQPQHF. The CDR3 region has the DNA TGTGCCAGCAGCTCCGGACAGGGGAGGTATCAGCCCCAGCATTTT. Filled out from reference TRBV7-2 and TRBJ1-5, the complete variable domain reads GAGVSQSPSNKVTEKGKDVELRCDPISGHTALYWYRQSLGQGLEFLIYFQGNSAPDKSGLPSDRFSAERTGGSVSTLTIQRTQQEDSAVYLCASSSGQGRYQPQHFGDGTRLSIL.

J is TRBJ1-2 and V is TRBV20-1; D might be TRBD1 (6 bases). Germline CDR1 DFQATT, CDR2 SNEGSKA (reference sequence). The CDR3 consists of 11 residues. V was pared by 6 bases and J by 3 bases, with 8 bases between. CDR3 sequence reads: CSAGGDYGYTF. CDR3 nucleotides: TGCAGTGCAGGGGGGGACTATGGCTACACCTTC.

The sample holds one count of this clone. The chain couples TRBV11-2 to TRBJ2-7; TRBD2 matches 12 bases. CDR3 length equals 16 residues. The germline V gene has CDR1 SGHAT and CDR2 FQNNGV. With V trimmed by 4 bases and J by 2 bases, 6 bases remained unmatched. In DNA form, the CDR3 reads TGTGCCAGCAGCTCCCCATGGACTAGCGGGACCTACGAGCAGTACTTC. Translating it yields CASSSPWTSGTYEQYF.

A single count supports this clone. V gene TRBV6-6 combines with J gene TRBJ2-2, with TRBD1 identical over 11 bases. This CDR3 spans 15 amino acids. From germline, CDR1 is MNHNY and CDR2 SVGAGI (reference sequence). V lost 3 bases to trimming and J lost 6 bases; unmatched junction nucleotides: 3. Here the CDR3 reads CASSYKGQGAGELFF. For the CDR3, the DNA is TGTGCCAGCAGTTATAAGGGACAGGGGGCCGGGGAGCTGTTTTTT.

CDR3 nucleotide sequence: TGTGCCAGCAGTCTAGTTCAGGGGGCAAATGAAAAACTGTTTTTT. Its translation is CASSLVQGANEKLFF. This chain links TRBV28 with TRBJ1-4; 8 positions match TRBD1. V was pared by 5 bases and J by 5 bases, with 7 bases of the junction left unmatched. Germline V gives CDR1 MDHEN, CDR2 SYDVKM. This CDR3 contains 15 residues.

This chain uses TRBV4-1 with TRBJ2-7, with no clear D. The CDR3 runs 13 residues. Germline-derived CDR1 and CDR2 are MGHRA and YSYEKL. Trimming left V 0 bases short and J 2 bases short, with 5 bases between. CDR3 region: CASSQDRAYEQYF. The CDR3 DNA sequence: TGCGCCAGCAGCCAAGATCGCGCCTACGAGCAGTACTTC.

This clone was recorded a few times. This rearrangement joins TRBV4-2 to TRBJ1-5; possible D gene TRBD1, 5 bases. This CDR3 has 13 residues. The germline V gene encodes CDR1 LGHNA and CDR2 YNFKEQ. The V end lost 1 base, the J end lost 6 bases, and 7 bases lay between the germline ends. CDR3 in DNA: TGTGCCAGCAGCCAAGCGGGGGGTCAGCCCCAGCATTTT. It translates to CASSQAGGQPQHF.

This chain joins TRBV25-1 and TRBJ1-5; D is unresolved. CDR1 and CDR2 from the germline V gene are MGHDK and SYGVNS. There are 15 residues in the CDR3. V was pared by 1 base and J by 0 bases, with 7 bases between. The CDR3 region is CASSESGDSNQPQHF. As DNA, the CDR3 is TGTGCCAGCAGTGAATCCGGGGATAGCAATCAGCCCCAGCATTTT.

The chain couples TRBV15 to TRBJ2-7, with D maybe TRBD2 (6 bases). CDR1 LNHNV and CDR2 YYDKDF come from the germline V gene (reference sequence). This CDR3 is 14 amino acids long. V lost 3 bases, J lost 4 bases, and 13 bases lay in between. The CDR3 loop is CATSSPNGRYEQYF. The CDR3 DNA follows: TGTGCCACCAGCAGCCCCAATGGGAGGTACGAGCAGTACTTC.

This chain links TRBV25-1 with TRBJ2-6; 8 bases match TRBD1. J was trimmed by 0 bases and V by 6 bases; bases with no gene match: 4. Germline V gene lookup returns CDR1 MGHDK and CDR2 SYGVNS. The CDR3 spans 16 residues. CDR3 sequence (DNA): TGTGCCAGCAGCCCACAGGGGGTCTCTGGGGCCAACGTCCTGACTTTC. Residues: CASSPQGVSGANVLTF.

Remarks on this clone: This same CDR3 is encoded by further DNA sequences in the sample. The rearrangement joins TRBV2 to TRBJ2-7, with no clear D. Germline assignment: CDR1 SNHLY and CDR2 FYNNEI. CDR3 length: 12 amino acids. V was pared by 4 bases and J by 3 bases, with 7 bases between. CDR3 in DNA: TGTGCCAGCAGTGTCTCGGGCTACGAGCAGTACTTC. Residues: CASSVSGYEQYF.

The DNA of the CDR3 is TGTGCCAGCAGCTTGAGGGGAAACAGGGGGCTCGGCACCGGGGAGCTGTTTTTT. This codes for CASSLRGNRGLGTGELFF. J is TRBJ2-2 and V is TRBV5-8; TRBD1 matches 9 bases. This CDR3 contains 18 residues. V gave up 1 base and J gave up 4 bases; unmatched junction bases: 11. Germline CDR1 is SGHTS and CDR2 is YDEGEE.

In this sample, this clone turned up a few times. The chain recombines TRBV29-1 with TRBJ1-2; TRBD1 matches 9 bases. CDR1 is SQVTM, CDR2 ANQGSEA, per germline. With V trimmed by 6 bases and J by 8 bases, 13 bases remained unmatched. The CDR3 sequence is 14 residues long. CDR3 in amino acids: CSVDRTGADSGYTF. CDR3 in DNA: TGCAGCGTCGACCGGACAGGGGCGGATAGCGGCTACACCTTC.

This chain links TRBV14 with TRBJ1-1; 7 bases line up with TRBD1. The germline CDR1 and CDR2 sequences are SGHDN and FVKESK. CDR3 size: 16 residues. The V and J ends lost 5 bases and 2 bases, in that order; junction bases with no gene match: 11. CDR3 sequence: CASSSRDSGINTEAFF. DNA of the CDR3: TGTGCCAGCAGCTCAAGGGACAGCGGCATCAACACTGAAGCTTTCTTT.

The CDR3 nucleotides read TGTGCCAGCAGTGCCGGGAGACTGGAAGAGACCCAGTACTTC. This translates into CASSAGRLEETQYF. This rearrangement joins TRBV2 to TRBJ2-5; a possible D gene is TRBD2 (6 bases). Between the trimmed V and J ends, which lost 4 bases and 3 bases, there was a span of 12 bases. The CDR3 is 14 residues long. Germline values: CDR1 SNHLY, CDR2 FYNNEI.

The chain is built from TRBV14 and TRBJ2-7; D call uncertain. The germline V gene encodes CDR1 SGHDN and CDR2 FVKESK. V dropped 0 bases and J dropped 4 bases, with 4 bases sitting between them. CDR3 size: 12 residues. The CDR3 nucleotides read TGTGCCAGCAGCCAAGATCCTTACGAGCAGTACTTC. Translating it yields CASSQDPYEQYF.

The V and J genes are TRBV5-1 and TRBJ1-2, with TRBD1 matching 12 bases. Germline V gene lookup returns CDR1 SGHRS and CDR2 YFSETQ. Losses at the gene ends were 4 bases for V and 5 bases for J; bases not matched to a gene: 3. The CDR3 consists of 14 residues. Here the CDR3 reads CASSVGQGAYGYTF. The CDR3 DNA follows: TGCGCCAGCAGCGTGGGACAGGGGGCATATGGCTACACCTTC.

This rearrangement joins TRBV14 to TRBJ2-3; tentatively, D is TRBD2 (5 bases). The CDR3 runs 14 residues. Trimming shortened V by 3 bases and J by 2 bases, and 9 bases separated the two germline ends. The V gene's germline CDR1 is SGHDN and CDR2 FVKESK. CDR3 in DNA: TGTGCCAGCAGCCATAAGCGGAACACAGATACGCAGTATTTT. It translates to CASSHKRNTDTQYF. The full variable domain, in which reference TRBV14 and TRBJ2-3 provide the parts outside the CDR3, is EAGVTQFPSHSVIEKGQTVTLRCDPISGHDNLYWYRRVMGKEIKFLLHFVKESKQDESGMPNNRFLAERTGGTYSTLKVQPAELEDSGVYFCASSHKRNTDTQYFGPGTRLTVL.

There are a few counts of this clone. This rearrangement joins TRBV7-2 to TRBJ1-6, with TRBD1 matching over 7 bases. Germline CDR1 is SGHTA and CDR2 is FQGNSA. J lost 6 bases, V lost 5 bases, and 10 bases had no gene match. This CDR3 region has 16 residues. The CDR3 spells CASSPRDRRANSPLHF. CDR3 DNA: TGTGCCAGCAGCCCCAGGGACAGAAGGGCTAATTCACCCCTCCACTTT.

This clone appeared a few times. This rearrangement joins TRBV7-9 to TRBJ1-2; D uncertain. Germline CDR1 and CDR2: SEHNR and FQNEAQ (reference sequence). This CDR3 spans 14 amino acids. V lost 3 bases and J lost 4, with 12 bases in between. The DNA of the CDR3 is TGTGCCAGCAGCTTTCGCGATCGGTTCTATGGCTACACCTTC. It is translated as CASSFRDRFYGYTF.

As DNA, the CDR3 is TGTGCCAGCCGTGAAACAGGGGCCGACTCCTACAATGAGCAGTTCTTC. Its protein is CASRETGADSYNEQFF. This sequence joins TRBV7-9 and TRBJ2-1; 7 bases are a match to TRBD1. The length of the CDR3 is 16 residues. Germline V gene sequence: CDR1 SEHNR, CDR2 FQNEAQ (reference sequence). V lost 8 bases to trimming and J lost 0 bases; unmatched junction nucleotides: 10.

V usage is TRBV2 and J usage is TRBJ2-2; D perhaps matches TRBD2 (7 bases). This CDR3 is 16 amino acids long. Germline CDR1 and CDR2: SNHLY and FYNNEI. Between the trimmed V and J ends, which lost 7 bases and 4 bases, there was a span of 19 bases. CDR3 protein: CASKVLGGGSTGELFF. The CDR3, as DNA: TGTGCCAGCAAGGTCCTTGGCGGGGGCAGCACCGGGGAGCTGTTTTTT.

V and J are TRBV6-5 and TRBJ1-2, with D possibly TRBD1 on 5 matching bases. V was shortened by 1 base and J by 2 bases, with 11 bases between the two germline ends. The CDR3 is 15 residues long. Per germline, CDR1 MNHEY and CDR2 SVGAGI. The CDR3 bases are TGTGCCAGCAGTTACTATAGGGGCGCGAACTATGGCTACACCTTC. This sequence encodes CASSYYRGANYGYTF.

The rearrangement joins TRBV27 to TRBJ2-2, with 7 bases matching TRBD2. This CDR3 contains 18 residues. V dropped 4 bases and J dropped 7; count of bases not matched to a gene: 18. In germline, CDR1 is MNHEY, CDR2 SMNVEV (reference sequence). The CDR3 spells CASSYRPPGLISFGELFF. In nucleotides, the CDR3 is TGTGCCAGCAGTTACCGCCCGCCGGGACTAATTAGTTTCGGGGAGCTGTTTTTT.

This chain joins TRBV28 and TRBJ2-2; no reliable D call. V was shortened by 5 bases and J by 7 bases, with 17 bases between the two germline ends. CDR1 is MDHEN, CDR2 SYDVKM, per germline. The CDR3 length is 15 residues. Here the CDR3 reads CASSLGPNLGGELFF. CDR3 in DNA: TGTGCCAGCAGTCTGGGCCCGAACCTCGGCGGGGAGCTGTTTTTT. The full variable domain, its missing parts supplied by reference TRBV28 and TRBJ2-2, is DVKVTQSSRYLVKRTGEKVFLECVQDMDHENMFWYRQDPGLGLRLIYFSYDVKMKEKGDIPEGYSVSREKKERFSLILESASTNQTSMYLCASSLGPNLGGELFFGEGSRLTVL.